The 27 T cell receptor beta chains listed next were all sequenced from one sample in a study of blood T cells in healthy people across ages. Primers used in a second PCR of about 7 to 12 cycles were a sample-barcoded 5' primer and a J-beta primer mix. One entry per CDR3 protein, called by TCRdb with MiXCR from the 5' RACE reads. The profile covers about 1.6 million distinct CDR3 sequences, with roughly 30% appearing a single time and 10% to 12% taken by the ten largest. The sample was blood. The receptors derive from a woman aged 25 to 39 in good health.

This chain's CDR3 is CASSPEDSGELFF. The CDR3 coding sequence is TGTGCCAGCAGTCCAGAAGACAGCGGGGAGCTGTTTTTT. The chain is built from TRBV7-2 and TRBJ2-2, with D perhaps TRBD1 (5 bases). This CDR3 comprises 13 residues. V dropped 6 bases and J dropped 7 bases, with 12 bases sitting between them. Germline lookup yields CDR1 SGHTA and CDR2 FQGNSA. The full variable domain, with the rest looked up from reference TRBV7-2 and TRBJ2-2, is GAGVSQSPSNKVTEKGKDVELRCDPISGHTALYWYRQSLGQGLEFLIYFQGNSAPDKSGLPSDRFSAERTGGSVSTLTIQRTQQEDSAVYLCASSPEDSGELFFGEGSRLTVL.

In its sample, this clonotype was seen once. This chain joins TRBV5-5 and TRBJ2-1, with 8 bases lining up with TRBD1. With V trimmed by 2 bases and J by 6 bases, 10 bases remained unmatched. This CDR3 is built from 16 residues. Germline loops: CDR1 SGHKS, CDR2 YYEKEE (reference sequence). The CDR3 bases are TGTGCCAGCAGCTTCCTTGGGGGACAGGCCCGCAATGAGCAGTTCTTC. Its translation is CASSFLGGQARNEQFF.

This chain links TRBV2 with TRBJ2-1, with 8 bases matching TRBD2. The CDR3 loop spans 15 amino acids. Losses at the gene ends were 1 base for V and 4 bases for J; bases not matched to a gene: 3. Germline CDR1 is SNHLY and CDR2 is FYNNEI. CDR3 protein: CASSEVGLAYNEQFF. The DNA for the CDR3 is TGTGCCAGCAGTGAAGTAGGACTAGCATACAATGAGCAGTTCTTC. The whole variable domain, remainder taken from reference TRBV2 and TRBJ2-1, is EPEVTQTPSHQVTQMGQEVILRCVPISNHLYFYWYRQILGQKVEFLVSFYNNEISEKSEIFDDQFSVERPDGSNFTLKIRSTKLEDSAMYFCASSEVGLAYNEQFFGPGTRLTVL.

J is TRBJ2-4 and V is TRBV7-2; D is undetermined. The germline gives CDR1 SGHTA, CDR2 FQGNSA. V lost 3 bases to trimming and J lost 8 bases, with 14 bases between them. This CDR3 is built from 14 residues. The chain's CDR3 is CASSLGNGWDIQYF. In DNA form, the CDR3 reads TGTGCCAGCAGCTTGGGTAACGGGTGGGACATTCAGTACTTC.

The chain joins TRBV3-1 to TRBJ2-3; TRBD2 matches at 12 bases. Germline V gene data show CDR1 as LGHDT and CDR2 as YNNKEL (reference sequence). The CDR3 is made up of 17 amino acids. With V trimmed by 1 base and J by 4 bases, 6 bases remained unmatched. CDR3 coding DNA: TGTGCCAGCAGCCAAGGGACTAGCGGGATAAAGTCAGATACGCAGTATTTT. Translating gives CASSQGTSGIKSDTQYF.

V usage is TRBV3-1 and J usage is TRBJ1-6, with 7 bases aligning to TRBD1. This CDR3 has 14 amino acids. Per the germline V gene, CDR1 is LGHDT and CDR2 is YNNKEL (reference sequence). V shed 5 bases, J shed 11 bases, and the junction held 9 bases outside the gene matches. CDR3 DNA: TGTGCCAGCAGCTCCCAGGGGGGTCAGGCACCCCTCCACTTT. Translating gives CASSSQGGQAPLHF.

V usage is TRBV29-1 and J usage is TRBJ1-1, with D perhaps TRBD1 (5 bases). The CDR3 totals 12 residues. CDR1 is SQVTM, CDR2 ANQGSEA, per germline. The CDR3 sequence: CGGSVTNTEAFF. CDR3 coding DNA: TGCGGGGGGTCGGTAACGAACACTGAAGCTTTCTTT.

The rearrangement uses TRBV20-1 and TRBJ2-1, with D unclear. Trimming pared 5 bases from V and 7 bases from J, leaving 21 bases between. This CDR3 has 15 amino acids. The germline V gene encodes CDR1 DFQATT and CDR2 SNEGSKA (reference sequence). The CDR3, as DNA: TGCAGTGCTGATCCCCAGGAGTTTACGGGTAATGAGCAGTTCTTC. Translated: CSADPQEFTGNEQFF.

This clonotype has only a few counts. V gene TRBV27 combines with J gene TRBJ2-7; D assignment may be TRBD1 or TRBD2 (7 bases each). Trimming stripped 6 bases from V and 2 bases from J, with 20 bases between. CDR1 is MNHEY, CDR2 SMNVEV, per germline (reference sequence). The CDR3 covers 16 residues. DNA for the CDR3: TGTGCCAGCAGGCCATCGGGGGGACAGCGTACCTACGAGCAGTACTTC. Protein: CASRPSGGQRTYEQYF.

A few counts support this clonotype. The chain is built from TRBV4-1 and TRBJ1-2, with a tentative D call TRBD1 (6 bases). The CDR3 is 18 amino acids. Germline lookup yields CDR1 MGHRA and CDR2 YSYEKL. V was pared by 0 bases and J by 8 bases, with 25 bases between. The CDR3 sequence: CASSQDWWESTGSMGYTF. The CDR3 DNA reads TGCGCCAGCAGCCAAGATTGGTGGGAGTCGACAGGATCTATGGGCTACACCTTC.

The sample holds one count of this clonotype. The CDR3 spells CAWSVGLLNEQFF. Here the CDR3 DNA reads TGTGCCTGGAGTGTTGGGCTACTCAATGAGCAGTTCTTC. The rearrangement links TRBV30 to TRBJ2-1, with unresolved D. The CDR3 covers 13 residues. Germline loops: CDR1 GTSNPN, CDR2 SVGIG (reference sequence). V lost 0 bases and J 6 bases, leaving 9 bases between the germline ends.

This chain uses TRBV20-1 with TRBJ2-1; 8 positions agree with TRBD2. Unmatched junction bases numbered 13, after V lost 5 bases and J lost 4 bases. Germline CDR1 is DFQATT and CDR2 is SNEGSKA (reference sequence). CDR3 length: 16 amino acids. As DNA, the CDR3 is TGCAGTGCTCTGAGTCGTTCGGGGGGGTTGTACAATGAGCAGTTCTTC. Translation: CSALSRSGGLYNEQFF.

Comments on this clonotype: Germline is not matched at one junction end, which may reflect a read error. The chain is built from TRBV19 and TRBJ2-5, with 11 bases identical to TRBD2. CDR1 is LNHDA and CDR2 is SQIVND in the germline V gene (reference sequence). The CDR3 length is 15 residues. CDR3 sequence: CATSYPGLAEEIQYF. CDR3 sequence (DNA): TGTGCCACCTCCTACCCGGGACTAGCGGAAGAGATCCAGTACTTC.

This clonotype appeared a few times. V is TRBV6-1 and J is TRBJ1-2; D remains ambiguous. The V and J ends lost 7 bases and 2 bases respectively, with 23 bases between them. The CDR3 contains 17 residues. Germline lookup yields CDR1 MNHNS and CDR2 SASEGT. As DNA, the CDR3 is TGTGCCAGCACCCTGGTGGGATTCGTCCTCCAAAACTATGGCTACACCTTC. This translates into CASTLVGFVLQNYGYTF.

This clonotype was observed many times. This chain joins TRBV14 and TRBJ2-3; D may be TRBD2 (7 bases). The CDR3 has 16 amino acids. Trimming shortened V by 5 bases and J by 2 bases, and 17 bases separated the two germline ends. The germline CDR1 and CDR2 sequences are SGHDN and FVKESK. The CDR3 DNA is TGTGCCAGCAGCTACGGAGGCGGGGGCTCCACAGATACGCAGTATTTT. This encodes CASSYGGGGSTDTQYF.

CDR3 coding DNA: TGTGCCAGCAGCGCCCGGACAGGGTCCTACTTGGCCTACGAGCAGTACTTC. This translates into CASSARTGSYLAYEQYF. The chain uses TRBV6-6 and TRBJ2-7; 8 nucleotides align to TRBD1. The junction had 15 bases not matched to a gene; V was cut back by 6 bases and J by 2 bases. The CDR3 is 17 residues long. CDR1 is MNHNY, CDR2 SVGAGI, per germline (reference sequence).

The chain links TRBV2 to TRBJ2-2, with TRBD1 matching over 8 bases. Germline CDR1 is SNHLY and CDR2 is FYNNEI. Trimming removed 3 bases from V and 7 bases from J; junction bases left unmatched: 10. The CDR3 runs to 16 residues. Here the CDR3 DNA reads TGTGCCAGCAGTGATACAGTGACAGGGGAAGGCGGGGAGCTGTTTTTT. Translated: CASSDTVTGEGGELFF.

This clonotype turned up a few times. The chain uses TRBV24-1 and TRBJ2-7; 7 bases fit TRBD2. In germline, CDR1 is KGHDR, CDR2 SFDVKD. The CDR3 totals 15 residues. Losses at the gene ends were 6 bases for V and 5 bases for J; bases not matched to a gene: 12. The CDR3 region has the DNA TGTGCCACCAGTACTTGGGACTACTCCTCTCACGAGCAGTACTTC. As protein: CATSTWDYSSHEQYF.

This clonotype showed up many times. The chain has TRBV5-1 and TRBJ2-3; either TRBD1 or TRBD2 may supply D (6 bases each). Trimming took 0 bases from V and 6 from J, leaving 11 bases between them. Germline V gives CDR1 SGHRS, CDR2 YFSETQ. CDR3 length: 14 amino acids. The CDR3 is CASSLEGGVDTQYF. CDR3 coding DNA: TGCGCCAGCAGCTTGGAGGGGGGCGTCGATACGCAGTATTTT.

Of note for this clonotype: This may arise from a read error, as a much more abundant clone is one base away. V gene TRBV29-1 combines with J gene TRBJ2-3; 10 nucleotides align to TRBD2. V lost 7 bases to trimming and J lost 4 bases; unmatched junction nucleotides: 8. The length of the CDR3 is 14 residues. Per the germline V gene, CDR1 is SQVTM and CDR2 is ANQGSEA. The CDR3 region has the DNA TGCAGCGCATCTAGCGGGGGTTGGGCAGATACGCAGTATTTT. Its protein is CSASSGGWADTQYF.

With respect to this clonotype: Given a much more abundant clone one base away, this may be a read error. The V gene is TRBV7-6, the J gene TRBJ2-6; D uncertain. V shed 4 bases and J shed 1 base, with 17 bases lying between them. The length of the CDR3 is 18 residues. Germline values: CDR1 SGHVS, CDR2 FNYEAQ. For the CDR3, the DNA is TGTGCCAGCAGCTCCCCATCACTGTTCCCTTCTGGGGCCAACGTCCTGACTTTC. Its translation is CASSSPSLFPSGANVLTF.

CDR3 in DNA: TGCAGCGTTAGTATAGCGGGAGGGAGGGCCCAGTACTTC. Translation gives CSVSIAGGRAQYF. The chain links TRBV29-1 to TRBJ2-5; 11 bases match TRBD2. V lost 5 bases and J lost 9; bases outside the gene matches: 8. Per the germline V gene, CDR1 is SQVTM and CDR2 is ANQGSEA. The CDR3 is 13 residues long.

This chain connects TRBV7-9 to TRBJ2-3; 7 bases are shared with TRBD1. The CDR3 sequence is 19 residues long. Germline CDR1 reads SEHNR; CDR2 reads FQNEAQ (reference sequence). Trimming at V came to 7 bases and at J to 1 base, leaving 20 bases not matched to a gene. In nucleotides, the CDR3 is TGTGCCAGCACCGGGCCGGTGCTGGCCAGGGGGTCTGGCACAGATACGCAGTATTTT. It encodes CASTGPVLARGSGTDTQYF.

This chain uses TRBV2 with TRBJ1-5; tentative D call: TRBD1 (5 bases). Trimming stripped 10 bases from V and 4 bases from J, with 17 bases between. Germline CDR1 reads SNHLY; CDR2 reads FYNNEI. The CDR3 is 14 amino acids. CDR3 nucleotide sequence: TGTGCCAACAGCGACAGAAGCACTAATCAGCCCCAGCATTTT. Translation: CANSDRSTNQPQHF.

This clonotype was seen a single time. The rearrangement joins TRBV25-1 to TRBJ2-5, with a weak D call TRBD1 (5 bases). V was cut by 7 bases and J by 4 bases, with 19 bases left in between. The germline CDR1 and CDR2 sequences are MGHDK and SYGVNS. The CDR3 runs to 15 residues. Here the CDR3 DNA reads TGTGCCAGCAAATCTTTGTCGTGGGGCGGAGAGACCCAGTACTTC. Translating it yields CASKSLSWGGETQYF.

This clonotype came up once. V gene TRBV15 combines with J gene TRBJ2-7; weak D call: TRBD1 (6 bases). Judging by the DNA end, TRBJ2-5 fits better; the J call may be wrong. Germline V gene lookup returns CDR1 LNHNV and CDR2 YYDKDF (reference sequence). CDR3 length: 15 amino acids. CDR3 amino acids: CATSRDRISHETQYF. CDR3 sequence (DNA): TGTGCCACCAGCAGGGACAGAATCTCCCACGAGACCCAGTACTTC.

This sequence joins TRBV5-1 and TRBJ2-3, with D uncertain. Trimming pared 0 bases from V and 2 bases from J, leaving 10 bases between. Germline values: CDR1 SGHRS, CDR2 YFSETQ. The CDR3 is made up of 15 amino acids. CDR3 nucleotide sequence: TGCGCCAGCAGCTTGGAGGGCAGTTACACAGATACGCAGTATTTT. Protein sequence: CASSLEGSYTDTQYF.